This T cell receptor beta chain originates from a study of shared clonotypes between healthy human individuals (dated by TCRdb to about 2020). At the level of the whole study: A couple of women and a few men aged 18 to 49 years were included in the cohort. The study deeply sequenced blood TCR repertoires of about five healthy adults to estimate repertoire size and the extent of clonotype sharing between individuals. For each donor, CD4 naive and CD4 memory were each run on three plates, CD8 naive on two plates, and CD8 memory on one plate. Per donor, leukapheresis produced somewhere between about 0.8 and 9 billion PBMCs. Different laboratories and diverse techniques were used to prepare libraries and sequence TCR repertoires, to increase sequencing depth and limit assay-specific biases.

The donors were healthy, HIV-negative adults with no recently reported acute infections or vaccinations. Every donor was a Caucasian adult living in Nashville, Tennessee, USA. Magnetic negative selection was used to enrich CD4+ T cells, after which naive cells were positively selected on CD45RA and the negative fraction became the memory subset. Blood was obtained by leukapheresis, after which PBMCs were separated by Ficoll-Histopaque density gradient centrifugation and cryopreserved in liquid nitrogen vapor phase. Analytical flow cytometry was used to check the purity and quantity of every magnetically sorted T cell population. Each sorted fraction had its genomic DNA isolated and then quantified by UV absorbance on a Nanodrop 2000c. Using the deep immunoSEQ assay, multiplex PCR amplified TCR CDR3 regions from genomic DNA. Extracted genomic DNA from each cell subset was distributed evenly across all wells of several immunoSEQ 96-well plates, and each plate was treated as a replicate. For sorted subsets, about 220 ng of genomic DNA, equivalent to around 31,000 T cell genomes, went into each replicate PCR. Purified libraries were measured with a Qubit 3.0 fluorometer, size-checked on a Bioanalyzer 2100, and measured again with the KAPA Library Quantification kit. Each immunoSEQ 96-well plate was sequenced on its own single-read 150-cycle Illumina NextSeq 550 flow cell. As for the authors' bioinformatics: Because only junctional sequences without quality scores were contained in the immunoSEQ output, filtering matching that applied to full-length reads could not be performed. Sequences were annotated with PyIR, a Python wrapper for IgBLAST v1.9, and V/J genes and CDR3 were assigned using IMGT germline references. Reads were removed for weak V/J assignments (E-value above 1e-6), missing CDR3, stop codons, out-of-frame junctions, or ambiguous translated residues. V3J clonotypes were defined as sequences sharing an identical inferred V gene, J gene, and CDR3 amino acid sequence. Percentage overlap between repertoires was computed as shared unique clonotypes divided by the size of the smaller repertoire. Richness of each repertoire was evaluated using RTK rarefaction, the Chao1 estimator, and Recon v2.1 estimates of unobserved clonotypes. For all TCRbeta clonotypes obtained by the gDNA method from a few donors, generation probabilities were computed with OLGA. TCRdb retrieved this table from immuneACCESS and kept in-frame rearrangements only. Not all clones are present; in checked studies, unresolved V genes account for under half, and no reason is known for the remainder. The V and J calls and clone size are taken from that table; D and trimming were inferred from the DNA. For this sample the table gives hundreds of thousands of clones, of which under 80% were detected only once. The top ten constitute 1.7% of the sample.

A word on this clone: No antigen is known for it. Per-base quality was not reported, and no clone a single base away is much larger than it.

General study outcomes and caveats: Larger estimated clonotype richness was generally found for naive subsets than for memory subsets. Compared with non-shared clonotypes, clonotypes shared by all four sorted-subset donors had higher generation probabilities. Incomplete sequencing was indicated by rarefaction of sorted-subset datasets, despite the large sequencing depth. Pairwise subsampling led to the expectation that sequencing depth would affect the degree of clonotype sharing among donors. Because the study included a small number of donors, the genetic and exposure-history diversity represented was limited. Sampling was restricted to blood, and TCR repertoires in tissues likely differ from the TCR repertoires found in blood. Sharing across several donors was observed for about 4.8% of naive CD4, 3% to 3.5% of naive CD8, around 2.5% of memory CD4, and 0.4% of memory CD8 clonotypes.

CDR1 and CDR2 (SGHAT, FQNNGV) derive from the germline V gene. V and J are trimmed by 4 bases and 9 bases, and the gene matches miss 6 bases of the junction. From the cysteine up to the phenylalanine, the CDR3 has a length of 14 residues. Just CDR3 DNA is preserved here, 42 bases in frame from base 1. The sequence derives from a woman aged 25 to 45 in good health. The rearranged segments are TRBV11-2 and TRBJ2-7; the central 13 bases match TRBD2. Sequenced sample: memory CD4+ T cells sorted from blood. What this sample's cell subset or site label stands for: CD45RA-negative fraction. The CDR3 has the sequence CASSSTSGRGPQYF. At the DNA level, the sequence is TGTGCCAGCAGCTCTACTAGCGGGAGGGGCCCGCAGTACTTC.